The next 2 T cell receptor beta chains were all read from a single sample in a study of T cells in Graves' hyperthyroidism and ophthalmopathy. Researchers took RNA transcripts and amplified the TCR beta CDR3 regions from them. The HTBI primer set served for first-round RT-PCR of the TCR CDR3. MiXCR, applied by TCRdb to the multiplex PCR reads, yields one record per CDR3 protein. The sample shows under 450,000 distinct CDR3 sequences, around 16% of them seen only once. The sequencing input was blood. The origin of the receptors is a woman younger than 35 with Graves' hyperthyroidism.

The CDR3: CATMDGNGNTIYF. CDR3 nucleotides: TGTGCCACCATGGACGGTAATGGAAACACCATATATTTT. The rearrangement links TRBV14 to TRBJ1-3; D remains ambiguous. Between the trimmed V and J ends, which lost 10 bases and 3 bases, there was a span of 13 bases. This CDR3 has 13 amino acids. Germline lookup yields CDR1 SGHDN and CDR2 FVKESK.

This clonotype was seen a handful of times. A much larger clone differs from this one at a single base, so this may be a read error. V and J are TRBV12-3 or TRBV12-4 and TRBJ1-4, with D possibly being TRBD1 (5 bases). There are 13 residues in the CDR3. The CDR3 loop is CACSLGTGEKLFF. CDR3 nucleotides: TGTGCCTGCAGTTTAGGGACGGGAGAAAAACTGTTTTTT.